This T cell receptor beta chain was sequenced for a study of CD8+ T cells in alopecia areata. Background on the study: Treated patients received oral tofacitinib, 5 to 10 mg twice daily.

Regarding the study as a whole: Under tofacitinib, fewer expanded CD8+ clones appeared among the top 100 scalp clones.

Extracted from the samples, RNA was reverse transcribed into cDNA to serve as the sequencing template. Method: immunoSEQ multiplex PCR; TCRdb's copy keeps in-frame clones and lacks some. The data contain roughly 200,000 clones, about 60% of them singletons. The sample's treatment: oral pan-JAK inhibitor, 5-10 mg twice daily. Collection of lesional scalp punch biopsies and peripheral blood was performed in alopecia areata patients. This clone was detected once. Its specificity is not known. This clonotype was sampled from a human donor with alopecia areata. Source: CD8+ T cells sorted from blood, taken at week 24, from a patient treated with tofacitinib.

This CDR3 is CASSLGDRTYEQYF. CDR3 sequence (DNA): TGTGCCAGCAGCTTAGGGGACAGAACCTACGAGCAGTACTTC. The J gene is TRBJ2-7, the V gene TRBV7-9; 7 nucleotides match TRBD1. CDR1 is SEHNR and CDR2 is FQNEAQ in the germline V gene (reference sequence). This CDR3 is built from 14 residues. The trim removed 1 base at V and 2 bases at J, leaving 2 bases unmatched.